This entry is about one TCR beta chain. This clone was observed a handful of times. The antigen it recognizes is unknown. Base qualities are not at hand, and no much larger clone is one base apart. The sample originates from a study of cytomegalovirus exposure and HLA in healthy donors (dated by TCRdb to 2015 to 2018). About the study as a whole: An earlier analysis of approximately 640 of the donors reported approximately 290 Gb of sequence data and some 120 million unique TCR beta sequences from some 180 million T cells. About 300 gigabases of sequencing data and approximately 84 million unique TCR sequences were included in an early release covering around 600 HLA-typed donors. Among the approximately 400 genotyped donors, approximately 82% belonged to the genetic ancestry cluster associated with self-reported Caucasian donors. The aim of the study was to test whether cataloging public T cell receptors could identify signatures of past pathogen exposure. The T cell repertoires of under 700 subjects were profiled by immunosequencing and related to cytomegalovirus serostatus. Besides the first cohort of under 700 subjects, a separate validation cohort made up of 120 or so different subjects was used. The study combined high-throughput TCR immunosequencing, statistical association of individual TCRs with disease status, and machine learning to predict cytomegalovirus infection status. A later analysis re-analyzed previously published TCR beta repertoires from 650 to 800 donors and added high-resolution HLA genotyping to study TCR occurrence patterns. The later analysis used no new phenotypic data to find candidate immune exposures, relying instead on TCR beta sequences and their occurrence across donors. To decide whether each TCR beta V gene segment behaved as functional or pseudogenic, an earlier analysis of approximately 600 of the donors relied on high-throughput TCR beta sequencing. Donor age, sex, ethnicity and CMV serostatus were compiled alongside the repertoire data. Genome-wide SNP genotypes for about three fifths of the roughly 670 donors were used in a later genetic analysis, which treated that subset as a discovery cohort. All discovery cohort repertoires had been generated on a single sequencing platform. Class I and class II HLA loci were covered by the typing at four-digit resolution. Typing coverage differed by locus: A, B, C, DRB1 and DQB1 were typed in about 629-640 donors, DQA1 in 500 to 550, DPA1 in some 570, and DPB1 in 450 to 480. A handful of DR-DQ haplotypes were handled as single units for association and clustering because linkage in the cohort was strong. On average, over 200,000 unique TCR beta nucleotide sequences were sequenced per donor among 300 to 500 genotyped donors of the cohort, with roughly 19% of those sequences being non-productive. Points the paper makes about the study in general: According to a later analysis, TCR association rates differed among HLA loci, with DRB1 alleles showing the most associated TCRs and HLA-C alleles showing the fewest. When HLA alleles, especially DR and DQ, strongly co-occurred, attributing TCR associations to individual alleles was difficult. The only immune exposure information available for the cohort was CMV serostatus. Because counts were too low, seventeen rarely observed V segments, including chromosome 9 orphons, were left out of the earlier analysis of roughly 600 of the donors. A further reported finding was that TCR beta sequences accurately predicted the HLA-A and HLA-B alleles for most subjects in the first cohort. In an earlier analysis of fewer than 700 of the donors, most TCR beta V segments appeared in productive rearrangements about 87% or about 30% of the time, broadly matching IMGT annotations. The authors suggested that the approach could potentially be generalized to other disease states and immunological phenotypes. The study gave a list of 150 to 200 TCR beta chains associated with cytomegalovirus. Linkage disequilibrium might explain the correlated functional status among segregating V segments, but an unknown experimental factor could not be ruled out. Because the 87-base-pair reads could not distinguish some IMGT-functional V segments, including TRBV6-2 and TRBV6-3, those segments were excluded. This cohort had only TCR beta chains sequenced, and the lack of alpha or paired-chain data limited which features could be detected. The classifier was reported to diagnose cytomegalovirus status with high specificity and sensitivity in both the original and validation cohorts. While some public TCRs were present in many individuals, most TCR sequences turned up only very rarely across donors. A few of the identified cytomegalovirus-associated TCR beta chains were confirmed in vitro to be specific for cytomegalovirus antigens. A cluster of highly shared sequence variants was judged likely to be a technical artifact of the sequencing pipeline. An association between a missense DCLRE1C variant and V-gene and J-gene trimming of TCR beta chains was found in a later genetic analysis and replicated in an independent cohort. In a later genetic analysis, fewer N-insertions in productive TCRs were reported among donors in an Asian-associated ancestry cluster than the roughly 710-donor mean. At a false discovery rate of 0.05, a later analysis linked 16,951 TCR beta sequences to specific HLA alleles. Sequencing depth was assumed to be roughly uniform across donors in the presence/absence analyses, though that assumption may not hold. In a later analysis, most CMV-associated TCR beta chains were found to appear HLA-restricted, with HLA associations seemingly driven largely by CMV exposure. Because some donors lacked HLA typing at each locus, the association tests relied only on the typed subset. Compared with equally common non-associated chains, HLA-associated TCR beta chains in a later analysis were more clonally expanded and had lower generation probabilities. A later analysis reported that several top co-occurrence clusters appeared linked to parvovirus B19, influenza, CMV and Epstein-Barr virus.

Measured from the cysteine to the phenylalanine, the CDR3 is 13 residues long. CDR3 DNA is the only sequence kept; it has 39 bases, read in frame from the first base. After removal of 6 bases from V and 5 bases from J, the junction retains 4 bases not matched to a gene. CDR1 and CDR2, looked up from the germline V gene, are SGHTA and FQGNSA. The library was built by means of the immunoSEQ multiplex PCR assay. For the multiplex PCR, a mixture combining 60 forward primers for TCR Vbeta segments and 13 reverse primers for TCR Jbeta segments was used. A multiplex PCR assay on genomic DNA amplified the CDR3 region of rearranged TCR beta genes. Amplified TCR beta libraries were sequenced as 87-base-pair reads on the Illumina HiSeq System. In the original analysis: In a later analysis, roughly 80 million unique TCR beta chains were counted across the roughly 610 repertoires, and approximately 9.9 million of these chains were shared by at least two donors. Raw reads were error-corrected and collapsed into unique sequences with a nearest-neighbor algorithm that merged closely related sequences to remove PCR and sequencing errors. CDR3 sequences were aligned to IMGT reference sequences to assign V, D and J gene segments. For a sequence to be retained, at least a six-nucleotide match to both a V gene segment and a J gene segment was required. A rearrangement counted as productive if the CDR3 had no stop codons and remained in frame with V and J, and every other rearrangement counted as non-productive. Following IMGT convention, CDR3 was defined as the stretch from the second conserved V-encoded cysteine up to the conserved J-encoded phenylalanine. Sequences without an unambiguous match to a single V gene segment were excluded from the earlier analysis of a few hundred of the donors. An earlier analysis of a few hundred of the donors classified V segments as functional when productive rearrangements were above 56.7% and as segregating when the standard deviation between donors was above 5%. A statistical classification framework was developed to diagnose cytomegalovirus status using the catalog of TCR beta chain sequences. In a later analysis, V and J genes were assigned by comparing TCR nucleotide sequences against IMGT/GENE-DB human TR gene sequences. The TCRdist pipeline was used in a later analysis to assign CDR3 sequences and most-parsimonious VDJ recombination scenarios. A later analysis defined each TCR beta chain by its CDR3 amino acid sequence plus V-gene family, and excluded reads lacking a unique V-gene family. To address suspected cross-contamination and a sequencing artifact, a later analysis removed some 620 highly shared, low-generation-probability nucleotide sequences. In a later analysis, a clonal expansion index for each public chain was calculated from normalized within-repertoire ranks of inferred template counts. Generation probabilities in a later analysis came from a VDJ recombination model fitted to out-of-frame rearrangements, and those results were checked against IGoR. A later analysis scored TCR-TCR, TCR-HLA and TCR-CMV co-occurrence with hypergeometric tests, applying a repertoire-size bias correction to TCR pairs. In a later analysis, false discovery rates were estimated by permuting HLA or CMV assignments 20 times. A later analysis grouped co-occurring TCRs with DBSCAN, adding TCRdist sequence similarity when clustering within HLA-allele-positive subsets. For co-occurrence clustering, repertoires with fewer than 30,000 or more than 120,000 public chains were excluded, along with four to six repertoires with anomalous nucleotide sharing. TCRdb holds this immuneACCESS table with in-frame rearrangements only. Some clones are missing; in checked studies, unresolved V genes explain under half, and the rest has no known cause. V, J and clone size derive from that table, while D and trimming were established from the DNA sequence. The sample profile shows around 140,000 clones; around 80% of them were found once. In total, the top ten clones hold around 3.4% of the sample.

The cohort comprised fewer than 750 healthy bone marrow donors. All cohort members were sampled while nominally healthy, although unrecorded immune exposures were likely present. The donor tested CMV seronegative and was one of the 352 seronegative cohort members. Each donor provided a peripheral blood sample, and peripheral blood mononuclear cells were used for TCR beta sequencing. The Qiagen DNeasy Blood Extraction Kit was used to extract genomic DNA from the blood cell samples. Sequences were obtained from PBMCs. The chain joins TRBV7-2 to TRBJ1-1, with 9 bases aligning to TRBD1. The source is a man aged 40-49 years in good health and CMV-seronegative. In nucleotides, the sequence is TGTGCCAGCAGGGCACAGGGGGCAACTGAAGCTTTCTTT. Translated, this gives CASRAQGATEAFF.